Listed here are 25 T cell receptor beta chains from one sample, sequenced in a study of T cells after yellow fever vaccination. Using its own MiXCR run on the 5' RACE reads, TCRdb lists one record per CDR3 protein. The table shows about 340,000 distinct CDR3 sequences, with over 8% occurring only once. The sample in question was PBMCs, obtained on the day of the first yellow fever vaccination. The receptors derive from a man younger than 30 who received the YFV17D yellow fever vaccine.

There are a few counts of this clonotype. V gene TRBV9 combines with J gene TRBJ1-1; D remains unclear. The CDR3 length is 14 residues. Germline assignment: CDR1 SGDLS and CDR2 YYNGEE. V gave up 7 bases and J gave up 6 bases, with 19 bases separating them. The CDR3 reads CASSDLFRGAEAFF. The DNA for the CDR3 is TGTGCCAGCTCCGATCTATTTCGAGGCGCTGAAGCTTTCTTT.

The sample holds a few counts of this clonotype. V is TRBV6-1 and J is TRBJ2-4; D call uncertain. The CDR3 sequence is 16 residues long. Trimming took 6 bases from V and 4 from J, leaving 19 bases between them. Looked up from germline, CDR1 is MNHNS and CDR2 is SASEGT. The CDR3 loop reads CASSEAFRVAKNIQYF. The CDR3 nucleotides are TGTGCCAGCAGCGAGGCTTTTAGGGTGGCTAAAAACATTCAGTACTTC.

The V call is TRBV5-1, the J call TRBJ2-2; 9 nucleotides line up with TRBD1. The germline V gene has CDR1 SGHRS and CDR2 YFSETQ. The CDR3 has 16 residues. V was pared by 0 bases and J by 5 bases, with 5 bases of the junction left unmatched. Written as DNA, the CDR3 is TGCGCCAGCAGCTTGGGTGACAGGGGGAATACCGGGGAGCTGTTTTTT. Residues: CASSLGDRGNTGELFF. The whole variable domain, remainder taken from reference TRBV5-1 and TRBJ2-2, is KAGVTQTPRYLIKTRGQQVTLSCSPISGHRSVSWYQQTPGQGLQFLFEYFSETQRNKGNFPGRFSGRQFSNSRSEMNVSTLELGDSALYLCASSLGDRGNTGELFFGEGSRLTVL.

This clonotype was found a few times. An end of the junction does not agree with germline; a read error may underlie this. The chain links TRBV6-5 to TRBJ2-7; TRBD1 or TRBD2 may be the D gene (6 bases each). The CDR3 runs to 12 residues. The V gene's germline CDR1 is MNHEY and CDR2 SVGAGI. CDR3 sequence: CASRDWRGQWHF. CDR3 bases: TGTGCCAGCAGGGATTGGAGGGGACAATGGCACTTC.

This clonotype came up many times. The chain links TRBV5-1 to TRBJ2-2; no definite D call. Germline lookup yields CDR1 SGHRS and CDR2 YFSETQ. The V and J ends lost 5 bases and 5 bases respectively, with 4 bases between them. The CDR3 covers 11 residues. The CDR3 region is CASRETGELFF. In DNA form, the CDR3 reads TGCGCCAGCAGGGAAACCGGGGAGCTGTTTTTT.

This clonotype was observed a few times. The rearrangement uses TRBV12-3 or TRBV12-4 and TRBJ1-1, with D uncertain. The CDR3 covers 13 residues. V was trimmed by 3 bases and J by 10 bases, leaving 15 bases between them. The CDR3 coding sequence is TGTGCCAGCAGTTTCCGTCCCGTTGACGGAGCTTTCTTT. The encoded protein is CASSFRPVDGAFF.

The sample holds a few counts of this clonotype. DNA for the CDR3: TGTGCCTCCGAATCAGGGGAAGAGACCCAGTACTTC. Its protein product is CASESGEETQYF. The V gene is TRBV30, the J gene TRBJ2-5, with a weak D call TRBD1 (6 bases). CDR1 and CDR2 from the germline V gene are GTSNPN and SVGIG (reference sequence). V lost 7 bases and J 3 bases, leaving 12 bases between the germline ends. CDR3 length: 12 residues.

The rearrangement uses TRBV5-5 and TRBJ1-1, with TRBD1 as a possible D gene (5 bases). Germline V gene lookup returns CDR1 SGHKS and CDR2 YYEKEE (reference sequence). V was clipped by 2 bases and J by 4 bases, with 15 bases between them. The CDR3 is made up of 15 amino acids. The CDR3 bases are TGTGCCAGCAGCTTTGGGCTCCCCGGGGGCACTGAAGCTTTCTTT. Amino acids: CASSFGLPGGTEAFF.

This chain uses TRBV19 with TRBJ1-5; tentatively, D is TRBD1 (6 bases). The CDR3 contains 14 residues. Between the trimmed V and J ends, which lost 3 bases and 5 bases, there was a span of 11 bases. The V gene's germline CDR1 is LNHDA and CDR2 SQIVND (reference sequence). The CDR3: CASSMGGGHQPQHF. Here the CDR3 DNA reads TGTGCCAGTAGTATGGGAGGGGGTCATCAGCCCCAGCATTTT.

The chain carries TRBV5-1 and TRBJ1-2; 8 bases fit TRBD1. Germline V lookup: CDR1 SGHRS, CDR2 YFSETQ. V was clipped by 4 bases and J by 4 bases; unmatched bases: 6. The CDR3 is 14 amino acids. The CDR3 here is CASSEGQVIYGYTF. The CDR3 bases are TGCGCCAGCAGCGAGGGACAGGTGATCTATGGCTACACCTTC.

J is TRBJ2-1 and V is TRBV29-1; the D gene could be TRBD1 or TRBD2 (5 bases each). CDR3 size: 15 residues. V was cut by 8 bases and J by 0 bases, with 17 bases left in between. Germline-derived CDR1 and CDR2 are SQVTM and ANQGSEA. The CDR3 region is CSISYGTASYNEQFF. The CDR3 coding sequence is TGCAGCATTAGCTACGGGACGGCCTCCTACAATGAGCAGTTCTTC.

The J gene is TRBJ1-2, the V gene TRBV4-3; weak D call: TRBD1 (5 bases). This CDR3 contains 14 residues. Germline V gene sequence: CDR1 LGHNA, CDR2 YSLEER. V was shortened by 3 bases and J by 2 bases, with 10 bases between the two germline ends. Here the CDR3 reads CASSQDTGNYGYTF. The CDR3 DNA reads as TGCGCCAGCAGCCAGGACACAGGCAACTATGGCTACACCTTC.

Concerning this clonotype itself: A much bigger clone sits one base away, suggesting this may be a read error. DNA for the CDR3: TGCGGTGCTAGTTTACAGGGGGGTCAGCCCCAGCATTTT. Translating gives CGASLQGGQPQHF. This chain connects TRBV20-1 to TRBJ1-5; 8 bases match TRBD1. The CDR3 runs to 13 residues. CDR1 and CDR2 from the germline V gene are DFQATT and SNEGSKA (reference sequence).

This clonotype appeared a few times. This chain connects TRBV4-2 to TRBJ2-7; D remains ambiguous. Looked up from germline, CDR1 is LGHNA and CDR2 is YNFKEQ. V gave up 2 bases and J gave up 7 bases, with 18 bases separating them. The CDR3 has 15 residues. The CDR3 DNA reads TGTGCCAGCAGCCAAAATCCAGGTCCTACTTGGGAGCAGTACTTC. This codes for CASSQNPGPTWEQYF.

V and J are TRBV20-1 and TRBJ2-1, with 8 positions matching TRBD2. The CDR3 length is 14 residues. The trim removed 5 bases at V and 7 bases at J, leaving 10 bases unmatched. Germline V lookup: CDR1 DFQATT, CDR2 SNEGSKA (reference sequence). CDR3 in DNA: TGCAGTGCTGAGCGGGGGCCGAGCGAGAATGAGCAGTTCTTC. Protein product: CSAERGPSENEQFF.

V is TRBV3-1 and J is TRBJ2-1; the match to TRBD1 covers 10 bases. The trim removed 2 bases at V and 8 bases at J, leaving 15 bases unmatched. CDR1 is LGHDT and CDR2 is YNNKEL in the germline V gene (reference sequence). CDR3 length equals 18 residues. CDR3 in amino acids: CASSQSSGTGAPGYEQFF. Here the CDR3 DNA reads TGTGCCAGCAGCCAAAGCTCGGGGACAGGGGCCCCCGGGTATGAGCAGTTCTTC.

The table lists this clonotype with a few counts. The V call is TRBV20-1, the J call TRBJ2-3; TRBD2 aligns across 8 bases. CDR3 size: 18 residues. Germline values: CDR1 DFQATT, CDR2 SNEGSKA (reference sequence). The V segment lost 0 bases and the J segment 1 base; nucleotides outside the gene matches: 12. DNA of the CDR3: TGCAGTGCTAGAGATCCGAAGCGGGGGCTAACCCGCACAGATACGCAGTATTTT. This codes for CSARDPKRGLTRTDTQYF.

The gene calls are TRBV7-9 and TRBJ2-1, with D unresolved. Between the trimmed V and J ends, which lost 5 bases and 6 bases, there was a span of 14 bases. The germline V gene has CDR1 SEHNR and CDR2 FQNEAQ (reference sequence). The CDR3 is made up of 14 amino acids. CDR3 protein: CASSPTVIGNEQFF. CDR3 in DNA: TGTGCCAGCAGCCCGACCGTGATAGGCAATGAGCAGTTCTTC.

The chain employs TRBV4-2 and TRBJ2-1; TRBD2 agrees at 16 bases. Looked up from germline, CDR1 is LGHNA and CDR2 is YNFKEQ. The V and J ends lost 1 base and 6 bases, in that order; junction bases with no gene match: 3. CDR3 size: 17 residues. In DNA form, the CDR3 reads TGTGCCAGCAGCCAAGTGGGGACTAGCGGGGGGGCCAATGAGCAGTTCTTC. It codes for CASSQVGTSGGANEQFF.

This clonotype was picked up a small number of times. The chain joins TRBV6-5 to TRBJ2-3; 10 nucleotides line up with TRBD2. Losses at the gene ends were 5 bases for V and 2 bases for J; bases not matched to a gene: 7. Germline V gene data show CDR1 as MNHEY and CDR2 as SVGAGI. The CDR3 sequence is 16 residues long. The CDR3 coding sequence is TGTGCCAGCAGTCACGGACTAGCGGCACCCACAGATACGCAGTATTTT. It specifies CASSHGLAAPTDTQYF.

This clonotype was seen a few times. The chain uses TRBV6-4 and TRBJ1-2; 7 positions match TRBD1. The V and J ends lost 6 bases and 2 bases, in that order; junction bases with no gene match: 3. The CDR3 extends over 13 amino acids. Germline V gene lookup returns CDR1 MRHNA and CDR2 SNTAGT. The DNA of the CDR3 is TGTGCCAGCAGAGGGGACAGCAACTATGGCTACACCTTC. Its protein is CASRGDSNYGYTF.

This clonotype was observed at least ten times. The CDR3 here is CASSQRVPTGRAKNIQYF. DNA of the CDR3: TGCGCCAGCAGCCAAAGAGTCCCGACGGGAAGGGCCAAAAACATTCAGTACTTC. The chain carries TRBV4-1 and TRBJ2-4; D might be TRBD2 (5 bases). Trimming shortened V by 2 bases and J by 1 base, and 18 bases separated the two germline ends. The CDR3 sequence is 18 residues long. Germline CDR1 reads MGHRA; CDR2 reads YSYEKL.

Only a few counts were recorded for this clonotype. The genes are TRBV24-1 and TRBJ1-5; no clear D. Trimming pared 0 bases from V and 2 bases from J, leaving 13 bases between. CDR1 is KGHDR, CDR2 SFDVKD, per germline. This CDR3 has 17 residues. DNA for the CDR3: TGTGCCACCAGTGATTTGGGCACACCCCGCGGCAATCAGCCCCAGCATTTT. This encodes CATSDLGTPRGNQPQHF.

In its sample, this clonotype was seen a few times. The chain joins TRBV11-2 to TRBJ2-2; a weak D match, TRBD1 (6 bases). The CDR3 has 18 amino acids. Germline-derived CDR1 and CDR2 are SGHAT and FQNNGV. V lost 5 bases and J 6 bases, leaving 25 bases between the germline ends. CDR3 in amino acids: CASSLLPATGSKAGELFF. In DNA, the CDR3 is TGTGCCAGCAGCCTCCTCCCCGCCACAGGGTCGAAGGCCGGGGAGCTGTTTTTT.

The rearrangement uses TRBV5-6 and TRBJ1-1; a weak D match, TRBD1 (6 bases). This CDR3 has 14 amino acids. Germline assignment: CDR1 SGHDT and CDR2 YYEEEE. Trimming cost V 4 bases and J 1 base, with 11 bases left between them. CDR3 DNA: TGTGCCAGCAGCCCTGGACAGAGGAACACTGAAGCTTTCTTT. It specifies CASSPGQRNTEAFF.